Here is one T cell receptor beta chain with its context. CDR1 is GTSNPN, CDR2 SVGIG, per germline (reference sequence). The CDR3 has 13 residues. The V and J ends lost 5 bases and 1 base respectively, with 11 bases between them. A v3.0 immunoSEQ assay was performed at survey level. Sequencing was performed with immunoSEQ multiplex PCR; in TCRdb, only in-frame clones are kept and a portion is missing. Here the sample spans 13,000 to 15,000 clones, around 82% being singletons. This sample is drawn from a study of long-term antiretroviral therapy in people with HIV. The sequences come from unsorted PBMCs, collected 3.1 years after starting antiretroviral therapy. The rearrangement uses TRBV30 and TRBJ1-1; D possibly corresponds to TRBD1 (5 bases). The TCR originated in a man in his forties with HIV. The CDR3 DNA is TGTGCCTGGGACAGAAAGGCGAACACTGAAGCTTTCTTT. It is translated as CAWDRKANTEAFF.